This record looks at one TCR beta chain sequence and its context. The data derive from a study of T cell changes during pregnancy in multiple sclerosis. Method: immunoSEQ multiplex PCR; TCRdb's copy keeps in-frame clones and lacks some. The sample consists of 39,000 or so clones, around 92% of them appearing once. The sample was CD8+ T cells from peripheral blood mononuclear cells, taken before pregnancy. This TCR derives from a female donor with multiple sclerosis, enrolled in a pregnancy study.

The DNA of the CDR3 is TGTGCCAGCAGTTTAGGGCTATACGAGCAGTACTTC. Translating it yields CASSLGLYEQYF. V gene TRBV27 combines with J gene TRBJ2-7; unclear D gene. Germline lookup yields CDR1 MNHEY and CDR2 SMNVEV (reference sequence). Trimming removed 2 bases from V and 4 bases from J, with 6 bases in between. CDR3 length: 12 residues.